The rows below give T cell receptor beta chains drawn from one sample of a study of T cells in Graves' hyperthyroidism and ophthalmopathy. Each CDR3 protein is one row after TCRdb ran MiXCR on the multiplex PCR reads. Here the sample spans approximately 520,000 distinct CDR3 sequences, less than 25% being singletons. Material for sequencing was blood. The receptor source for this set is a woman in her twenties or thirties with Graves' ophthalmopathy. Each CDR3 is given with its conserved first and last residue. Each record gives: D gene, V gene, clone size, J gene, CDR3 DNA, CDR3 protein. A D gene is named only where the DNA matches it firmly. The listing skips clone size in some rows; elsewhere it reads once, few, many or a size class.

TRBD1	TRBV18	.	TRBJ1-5	TGTGCCAGCTCACCACTCTTTGTTAGGACAGGGGGCAATCAGCCCCAGCATTTT	CASSPLFVRTGGNQPQHF
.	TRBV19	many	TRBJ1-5	TGTGCCAGTAGTATACCACAGGGAAGGGGGCAGCCCCAGCATTTT	CASSIPQGRGQPQHF
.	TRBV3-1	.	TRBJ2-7	TGTGCCAGCAGCCAACGGACGACTGGCTACGAGCAGTACTTC	CASSQRTTGYEQYF
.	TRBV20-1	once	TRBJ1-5	TGCAGTGCTACGGGAGGAGATAGCAATCAGCCCCAGCATTTT	CSATGGDSNQPQHF
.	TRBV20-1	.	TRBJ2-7	TGCAGTGCCTTGGACGGGTCCGAGCAGTACTTC	CSALDGSEQYF
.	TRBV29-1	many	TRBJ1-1	TGCAGCGTTGGGCCCGGGAACACTGAAGCTTTCTTT	CSVGPGNTEAFF
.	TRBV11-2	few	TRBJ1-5	TGTGCCAGCGCCATAGAGGGGTATAGCAATCAGCCCCAGCATTTT	CASAIEGYSNQPQHF
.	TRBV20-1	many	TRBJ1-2	TGCAGTGCGGAGACAGGCCTTTATGGCTACACCTTC	CSAETGLYGYTF
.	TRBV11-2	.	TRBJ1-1	TGTGCCAGCAGCTTAGATCTGGGCAGGCGACGTATGAACACTGAAGCTTTCTTT	CASSLDLGRRRMNTEAFF
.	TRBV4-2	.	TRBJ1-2	TGTGCCAGCAGCCAAGCCGGTATAAGACTTCGTAGCTATGGCTACACCTTC	CASSQAGIRLRSYGYTF
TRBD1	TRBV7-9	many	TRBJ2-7	TGTGCCAGCAGCTTCGCCGACAGGGCTACGGAGCAGTACTTC	CASSFADRATEQYF
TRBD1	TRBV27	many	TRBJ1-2	TGTGCCAGCAGAAGGACAGGGCAGGCTGGCTACACCTTC	CASRRTGQAGYTF
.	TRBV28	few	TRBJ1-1	TGTGCCAGCACTTCGGGGGGGGCGAACACTGAAGCTTTCTTT	CASTSGGANTEAFF
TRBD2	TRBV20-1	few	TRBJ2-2	TGCAGTGCAGCTAGCGGGGGGTCCAACACCGGGGAGCTGTTTTTT	CSAASGGSNTGELFF
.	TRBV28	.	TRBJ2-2	TGTGCCAGCAGTTTATTAACTAGCAGGAACACCGGGGAGCTGTTTTTT	CASSLLTSRNTGELFF
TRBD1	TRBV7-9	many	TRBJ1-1	TGTGCCAGCAGCGTAGGACAGGCTAGCACTGAAGCTTTCTTT	CASSVGQASTEAFF
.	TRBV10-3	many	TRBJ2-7	TGTGCCATCAGTGAGATGGAGGGATCCTACGAGCAGTACTTC	CAISEMEGSYEQYF
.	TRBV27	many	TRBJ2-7	TGTGCCAGCAGTTTCGTGACAGTCAGCTCCTACGAGCAGTACTTC	CASSFVTVSSYEQYF
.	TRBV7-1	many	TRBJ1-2	TGTGCCAGCAGCTCACCCGTGAGGTCAGGGACCGTCAAACCCCCCCCCAACTATGGCTACACCTTC	CASSSPVRSGTVKPPPNYGYTF
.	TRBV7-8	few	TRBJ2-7	TGTGCCAGTAACCAGGGGGGGTACTACGAGCAGTACTTC	CASNQGGYYEQYF
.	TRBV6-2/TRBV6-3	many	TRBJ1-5	TGTGCCAGCAGGCTGGTAGGCCAGCCCCAGCATTTT	CASRLVGQPQHF
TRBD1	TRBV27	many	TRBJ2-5	TGTGCCAGCAGTCCAATCGGGACAGGGTATGGAGAGACCCAGTACTTC	CASSPIGTGYGETQYF
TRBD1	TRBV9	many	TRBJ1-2	TGTGCCAGCAGCGTAGACCAGGGGGCAGGGTATGGCTACACCTTC	CASSVDQGAGYGYTF
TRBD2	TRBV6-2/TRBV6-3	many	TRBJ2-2	TGTGCCAGCAAACCGGGACTAGCGGGGGGACTTTACACCGGGGAGCTGTTTTTT	CASKPGLAGGLYTGELFF
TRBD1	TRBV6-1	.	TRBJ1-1	TGTGCCAGCAGTCCACTCCCAGGGGGTGTGGACACTGAAGCTTTCTTT	CASSPLPGGVDTEAFF
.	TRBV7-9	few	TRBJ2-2	TGTGCCAGCAGCTTAGTAGTAGCGGAGACCGGGGAGCTGTTTTTT	CASSLVVAETGELFF
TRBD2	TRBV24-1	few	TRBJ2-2	TGTGCCACCAGTGATTTGGTGGGCAAGGCGGGGGCCGGGGAGCTGTTTTTT	CATSDLVGKAGAGELFF
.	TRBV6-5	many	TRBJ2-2	TGTGCCAGCAGTTACCGGGGACATGTCACCGGGGAGCTGTTTTTT	CASSYRGHVTGELFF
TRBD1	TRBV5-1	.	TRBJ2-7	TGCGCCAGCAGTAGTACGGGACAGGGGGATACCTACGAGCAGTACTTC	CASSSTGQGDTYEQYF
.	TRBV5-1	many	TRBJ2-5	TGCGCCAGCAGCTTGACCCCCTCATTTCAAGAGACCCAGTACTTC	CASSLTPSFQETQYF
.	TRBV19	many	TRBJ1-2	TGTGCCAGTAGTAGCACTTCAGGGGCGGCTGGCTACACCTTC	CASSSTSGAAGYTF